The 2 T cell receptor beta chains presented below share a single source sample, sequenced in a study of cytomegalovirus exposure and HLA in healthy donors. Both 60 Vbeta primers and 13 Jbeta primers went into the PCR. The table came from immunoSEQ multiplex PCR; TCRdb's copy has only in-frame clones and leaves some out. This table has about 67,000 clones, 68% appearing once. Sequencing was performed on PBMCs. These TCRs come from a woman between 25 and 40 years old in good health and CMV-seronegative.

This clone was seen only a few times. The rearrangement joins TRBV27 to TRBJ2-5, with TRBD1 matching over 9 bases. The junction had 8 bases not matched to a gene; V was cut back by 4 bases and J by 5 bases. The germline CDR1 and CDR2 sequences are MNHEY and SMNVEV (reference sequence). The CDR3 runs 15 residues. For the CDR3, the DNA is TGTGCCAGCAGTTCCGGGACAGGGAGCGCGGAGACCCAGTACTTC. This gives the protein CASSSGTGSAETQYF.

V usage is TRBV7-2 and J usage is TRBJ1-5; D gene ambiguous. The V end lost 5 bases, the J end lost 1 base, and 12 bases lay between the germline ends. CDR3 size: 15 residues. In germline, CDR1 is SGHTA, CDR2 FQGNSA. CDR3 DNA sequence: TGTGCCAGCAGCCCGCAGGCGCTCAGCAATCAGCCCCAGCATTTT. It yields the protein CASSPQALSNQPQHF.